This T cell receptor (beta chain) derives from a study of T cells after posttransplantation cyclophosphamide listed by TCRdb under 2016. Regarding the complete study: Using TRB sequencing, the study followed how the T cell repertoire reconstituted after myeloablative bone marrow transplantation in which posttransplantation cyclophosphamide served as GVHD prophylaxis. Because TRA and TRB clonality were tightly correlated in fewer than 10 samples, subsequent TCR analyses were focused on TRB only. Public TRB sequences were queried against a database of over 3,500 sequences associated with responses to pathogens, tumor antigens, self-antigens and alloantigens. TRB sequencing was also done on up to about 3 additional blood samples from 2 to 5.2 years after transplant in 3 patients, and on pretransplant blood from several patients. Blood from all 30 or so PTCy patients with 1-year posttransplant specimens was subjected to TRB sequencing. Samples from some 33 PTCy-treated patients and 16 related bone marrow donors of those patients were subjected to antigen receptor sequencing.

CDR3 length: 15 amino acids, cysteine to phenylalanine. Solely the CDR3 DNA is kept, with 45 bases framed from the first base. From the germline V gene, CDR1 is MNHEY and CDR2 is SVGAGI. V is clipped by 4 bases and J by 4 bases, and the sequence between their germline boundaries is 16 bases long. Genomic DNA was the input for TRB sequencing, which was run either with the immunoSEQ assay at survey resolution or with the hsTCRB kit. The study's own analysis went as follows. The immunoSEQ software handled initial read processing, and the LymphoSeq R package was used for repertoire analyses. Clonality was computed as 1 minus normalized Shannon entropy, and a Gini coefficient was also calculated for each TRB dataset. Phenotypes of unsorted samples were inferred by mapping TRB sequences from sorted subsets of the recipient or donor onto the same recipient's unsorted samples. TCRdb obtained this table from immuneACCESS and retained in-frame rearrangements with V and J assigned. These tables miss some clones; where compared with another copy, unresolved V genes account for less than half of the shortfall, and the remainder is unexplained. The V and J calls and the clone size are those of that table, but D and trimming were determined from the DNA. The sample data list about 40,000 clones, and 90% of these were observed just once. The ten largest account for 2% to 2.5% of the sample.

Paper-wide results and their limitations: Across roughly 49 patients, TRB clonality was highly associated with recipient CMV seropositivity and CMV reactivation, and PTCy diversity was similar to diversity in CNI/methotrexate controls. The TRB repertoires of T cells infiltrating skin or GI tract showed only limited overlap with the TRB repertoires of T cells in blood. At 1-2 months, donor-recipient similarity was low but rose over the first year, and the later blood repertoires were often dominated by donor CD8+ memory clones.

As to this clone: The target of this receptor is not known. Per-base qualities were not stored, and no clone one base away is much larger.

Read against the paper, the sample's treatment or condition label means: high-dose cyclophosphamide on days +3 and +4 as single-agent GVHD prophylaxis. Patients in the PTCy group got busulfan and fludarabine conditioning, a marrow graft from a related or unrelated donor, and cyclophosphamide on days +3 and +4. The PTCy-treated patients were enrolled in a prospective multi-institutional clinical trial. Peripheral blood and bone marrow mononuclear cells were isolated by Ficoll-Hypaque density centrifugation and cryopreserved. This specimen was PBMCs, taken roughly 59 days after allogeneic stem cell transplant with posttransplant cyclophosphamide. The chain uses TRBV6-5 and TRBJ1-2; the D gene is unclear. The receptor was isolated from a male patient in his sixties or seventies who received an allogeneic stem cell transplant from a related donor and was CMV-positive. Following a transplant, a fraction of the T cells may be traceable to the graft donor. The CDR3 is CASSFGDGLGYGYTF. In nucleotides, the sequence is TGTGCCAGCAGTTTCGGAGATGGCCTCGGCTATGGCTACACCTTC.